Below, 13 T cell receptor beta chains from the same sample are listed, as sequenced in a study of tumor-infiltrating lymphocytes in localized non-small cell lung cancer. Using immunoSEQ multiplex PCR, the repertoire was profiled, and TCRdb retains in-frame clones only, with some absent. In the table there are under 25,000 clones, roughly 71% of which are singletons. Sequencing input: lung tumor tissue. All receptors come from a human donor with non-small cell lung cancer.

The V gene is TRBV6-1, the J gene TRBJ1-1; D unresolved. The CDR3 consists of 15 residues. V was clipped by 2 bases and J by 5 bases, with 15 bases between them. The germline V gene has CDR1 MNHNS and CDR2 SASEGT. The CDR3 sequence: CASSEFAMAPTEAFF. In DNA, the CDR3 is TGTGCCAGCAGTGAATTTGCCATGGCCCCGACTGAAGCTTTCTTT.

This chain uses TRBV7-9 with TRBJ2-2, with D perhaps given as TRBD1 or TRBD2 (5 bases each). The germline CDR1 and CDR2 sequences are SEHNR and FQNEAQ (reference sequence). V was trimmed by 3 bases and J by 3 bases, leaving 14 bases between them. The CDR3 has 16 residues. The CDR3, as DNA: TGTGCCAGCAGCTTGGGGACGGGCTTTTACACCGGGGAGCTGTTTTTT. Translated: CASSLGTGFYTGELFF.

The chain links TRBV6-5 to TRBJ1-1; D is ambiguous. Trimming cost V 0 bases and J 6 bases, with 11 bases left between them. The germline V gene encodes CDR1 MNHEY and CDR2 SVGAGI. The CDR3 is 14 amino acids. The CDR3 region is CASSYSGSMAEAFF. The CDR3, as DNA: TGTGCCAGCAGTTACTCCGGGAGTATGGCTGAAGCTTTCTTT.

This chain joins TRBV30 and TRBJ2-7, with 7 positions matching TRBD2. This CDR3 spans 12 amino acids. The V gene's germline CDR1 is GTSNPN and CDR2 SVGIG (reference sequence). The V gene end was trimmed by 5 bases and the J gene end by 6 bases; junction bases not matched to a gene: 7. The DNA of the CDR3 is TGTGCCTGGGATAGCGGGCCCTTCGAGCAGTACTTC. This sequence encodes CAWDSGPFEQYF.

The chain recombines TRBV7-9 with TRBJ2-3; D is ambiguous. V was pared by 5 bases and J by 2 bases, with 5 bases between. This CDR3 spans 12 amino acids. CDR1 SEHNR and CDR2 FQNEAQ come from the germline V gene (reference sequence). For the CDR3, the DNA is TGTGCCAGCAGCCAGAACACAGATACGCAGTATTTT. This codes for CASSQNTDTQYF.

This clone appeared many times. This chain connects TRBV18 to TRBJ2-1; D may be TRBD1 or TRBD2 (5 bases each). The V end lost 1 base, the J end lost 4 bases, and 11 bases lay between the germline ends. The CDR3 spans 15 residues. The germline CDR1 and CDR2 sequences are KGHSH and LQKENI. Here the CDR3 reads CASSPQGTKYNEQFF. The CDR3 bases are TGTGCCAGCTCACCACAGGGGACCAAATACAATGAGCAGTTCTTC.

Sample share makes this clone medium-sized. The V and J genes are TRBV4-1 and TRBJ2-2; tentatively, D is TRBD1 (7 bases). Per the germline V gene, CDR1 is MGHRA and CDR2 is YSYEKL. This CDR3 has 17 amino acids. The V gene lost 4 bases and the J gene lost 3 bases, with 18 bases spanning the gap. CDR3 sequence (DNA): TGCGCCAGCAGCCGCGGGGTGACAGGGACCGACACCGGGGAGCTGTTTTTT. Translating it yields CASSRGVTGTDTGELFF.

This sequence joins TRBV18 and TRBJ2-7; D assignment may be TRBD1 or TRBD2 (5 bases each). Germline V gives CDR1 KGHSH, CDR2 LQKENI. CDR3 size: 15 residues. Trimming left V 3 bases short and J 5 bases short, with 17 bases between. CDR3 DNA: TGTGCCAGCTCACCGAGACAGAGGGGTTGGGACGAGCAGTACTTC. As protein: CASSPRQRGWDEQYF.

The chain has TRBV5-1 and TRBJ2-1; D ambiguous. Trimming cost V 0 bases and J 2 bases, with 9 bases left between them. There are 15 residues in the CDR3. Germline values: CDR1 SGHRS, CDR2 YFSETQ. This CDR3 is CASSLEAVAYNEQFF. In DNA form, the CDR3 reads TGCGCCAGCAGCTTGGAGGCGGTTGCCTACAATGAGCAGTTCTTC.

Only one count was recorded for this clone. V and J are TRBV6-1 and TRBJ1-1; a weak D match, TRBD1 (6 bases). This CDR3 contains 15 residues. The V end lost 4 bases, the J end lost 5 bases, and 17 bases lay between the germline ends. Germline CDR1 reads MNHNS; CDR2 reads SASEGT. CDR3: CASSAIQGRETEAFF. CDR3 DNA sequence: TGTGCCAGCAGTGCTATACAGGGAAGAGAAACTGAAGCTTTCTTT.

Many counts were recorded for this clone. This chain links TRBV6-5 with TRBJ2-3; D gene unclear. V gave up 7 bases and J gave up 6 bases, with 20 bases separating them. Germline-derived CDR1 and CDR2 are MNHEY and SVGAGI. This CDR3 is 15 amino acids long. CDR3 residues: CASKPDPNNLDTQYF. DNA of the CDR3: TGTGCCAGCAAGCCAGACCCGAATAACCTTGATACGCAGTATTTT.

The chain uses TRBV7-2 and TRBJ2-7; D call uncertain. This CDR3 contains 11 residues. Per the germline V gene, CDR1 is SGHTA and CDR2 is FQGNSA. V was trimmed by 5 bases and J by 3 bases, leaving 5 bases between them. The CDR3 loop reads CASSQHYEQYF. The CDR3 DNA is TGTGCCAGCAGCCAGCACTACGAGCAGTACTTC.

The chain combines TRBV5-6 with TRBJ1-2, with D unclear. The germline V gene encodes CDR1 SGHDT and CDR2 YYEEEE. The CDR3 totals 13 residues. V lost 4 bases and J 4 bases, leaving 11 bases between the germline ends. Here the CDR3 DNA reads TGTGCCAGCAGCCATTCGCGAGGCTATGGCTACACCTTC. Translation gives CASSHSRGYGYTF.